This TCR beta chain was recovered during a study of cytomegalovirus exposure and HLA in healthy donors. Overall study findings and caveats: Rare TCR sequences predominated, though certain public TCRs were found in many donors.

The CDR3 runs to 16 residues. V shed 5 bases and J shed 0 bases, with 15 bases lying between them. Germline V CDR1 and CDR2: ENHRY, SYGVKD. From the 120-subject validation cohort, which was separate from the approximately 700-subject first cohort, the donors were drawn. The table came from immunoSEQ multiplex PCR; TCRdb's copy has only in-frame clones and leaves some out. The data hold fewer than 350,000 clones, with around 89% observed a single time. The table lists this clone with a count of one. Its antigen is as yet unknown. The sequencing sample was made of PBMCs. This TCR was sampled from a woman younger than 30 in good health and CMV-seronegative. The chain uses TRBV10-3 and TRBJ2-3, with D maybe TRBD1 (6 bases). Here the CDR3 DNA reads TGTGCCATCAGTATTATAGGGGGAGCTAGCACAGATACGCAGTATTTT. Amino acids: CAISIIGGASTDTQYF.